The 8 T cell receptor beta chains below come from one sample, sequenced in a study of OX40 agonist ivuxolimab in advanced cancers. Produced via immunoSEQ multiplex PCR; TCRdb's table is partial and in-frame only. The data show around 16,000 clones, about four fifths seen once. Sequences were derived from CD4+ or CD8+ T cells sorted from blood, sampled in a trial of the OX40 agonist ivuxolimab. Receptors originate from an adult with an advanced solid tumor such as melanoma, head and neck, liver or kidney cancer.

The chain recombines TRBV15 with TRBJ1-5, with D hard to call. Germline loops: CDR1 LNHNV, CDR2 YYDKDF (reference sequence). V lost 8 bases, J lost 7 bases, and 9 bases lay in between. The CDR3 is 11 amino acids. The CDR3 bases are TGTGCCACCGGGATGGGGCAGCCCCAGCATTTT. This encodes CATGMGQPQHF.

The rearrangement uses TRBV4-2 and TRBJ2-1; 9 nucleotides agree with TRBD1. V shed 0 bases, J shed 4 bases, and the junction held 7 bases outside the gene matches. Germline CDR1 and CDR2: LGHNA and YNFKEQ. The CDR3 is 17 residues long. The DNA for the CDR3 is TGTGCCAGCAGCCAAGATTCCGGGACAGGGTTTTACAATGAGCAGTTCTTC. Its protein is CASSQDSGTGFYNEQFF.

In its sample, this clone was seen a few times. The CDR3 coding sequence is TGTGCCAGCAGCTTCGGCCGAACGGGCTACACCTTC. Residues: CASSFGRTGYTF. The rearrangement links TRBV11-3 to TRBJ1-2; D is unclear. Deletions cut 3 bases from V and 8 bases from J, with 10 bases between. There are 12 residues in the CDR3. CDR1 is SGHNT, CDR2 YENEEA, per germline.

This clone was counted between two and nine times. The V call is TRBV5-5, the J call TRBJ1-1; D gene ambiguous. The CDR3 is 14 amino acids. V was trimmed by 1 base and J by 0 bases, leaving 7 bases between them. From germline, CDR1 is SGHKS and CDR2 YYEKEE (reference sequence). The CDR3: CASSLQRMNTEAFF. CDR3 bases: TGTGCCAGCAGCTTGCAACGGATGAACACTGAAGCTTTCTTT.

The V and J genes are TRBV6-5 and TRBJ1-1, with a tentative D call TRBD1 (5 bases). The germline gives CDR1 MNHEY, CDR2 SVGAGI. Deletions cut 1 base from V and 8 bases from J, with 5 bases between. The CDR3 extends over 11 amino acids. The CDR3 DNA reads as TGTGCCAGCAGTTACTGGGGCGAAGCTTTCTTT. It translates to CASSYWGEAFF.

This clone was counted a few times. V is TRBV6-5 and J is TRBJ1-5, with D possibly being TRBD1 (5 bases). The CDR3 contains 14 residues. Trimming left V 6 bases short and J 9 bases short, with 18 bases between. Germline values: CDR1 MNHEY, CDR2 SVGAGI. This chain's CDR3 is CASSSGTLGGPQHF. The DNA for the CDR3 is TGTGCCAGCAGCTCCGGGACCCTTGGTGGGCCCCAGCATTTT.

The gene calls are TRBV6-1 and TRBJ1-6, with TRBD1 matching 10 bases. The germline V gene encodes CDR1 MNHNS and CDR2 SASEGT. The CDR3 sequence is 14 residues long. With V trimmed by 8 bases and J by 8 bases, 6 bases remained unmatched. The DNA for the CDR3 is TGTGCCAGCGCCACCGGGACAGGGGATTCACCCCTCCACTTT. Residues: CASATGTGDSPLHF.

The rearrangement joins TRBV4-3 to TRBJ1-1, with D tentatively TRBD1 (6 bases). The CDR3 length is 13 residues. With 0 bases removed from V and 6 bases from J, the gap between germline ends came to 8 bases. From germline, CDR1 is LGHNA and CDR2 YSLEER. The CDR3 loop reads CASSQDWGPEAFF. The CDR3 nucleotides read TGCGCCAGCAGCCAAGACTGGGGGCCTGAAGCTTTCTTT.